Detailed here is one TCR beta chain. These data originate in a study of T cells after yellow fever vaccination. Study background: It was SMART-Seq v4 Ultra Low Input that prepared the fractions with low cell numbers.

TCRdb recomputed calls from the 5' RACE reads with MiXCR, one row per CDR3 protein. In the table there are under 400,000 distinct CDR3 sequences, under 15% of which are singletons. The CDR3 spans 15 residues. With 5 bases clipped from V and 7 bases from J, the junction kept 13 bases outside the gene matches. The source is a man between 18 and 35 years old who received the YFV17D yellow fever vaccine. The chain combines TRBV12-3 or TRBV12-4 with TRBJ1-1; the match to TRBD1 covers 7 bases. The sample in question was CD4+ T cells sorted from PBMCs, obtained 15 days after the yellow fever booster vaccination. The DNA for the CDR3 is TGTGCCAGCAGTCCACAGAGACAGGGAGGGGGTGAAGCTTTCTTT. Residues: CASSPQRQGGGEAFF.